The 27 T cell receptor beta chains below were found in one sample sequenced in a study of blood T cell repertoires in COVID-19. The protocol was immunoSEQ multiplex PCR, while the TCRdb copy is restricted to in-frame clones and leaves out a portion. The sample gives 60,000 to 90,000 clones, 75% to 90% of which show up once; roughly a sixth is in the top ten. The sample was peripheral blood. These receptors originate from a human donor in a cohort sampled during active COVID-19.

The chain recombines TRBV6-6 with TRBJ2-4; 9 bases align to TRBD1. The CDR3 runs 17 residues. Germline trimming cut 5 bases from V and 0 bases from J; bases unmatched to any gene: 8. Per the germline V gene, CDR1 is MNHNY and CDR2 is SVGAGI (reference sequence). This CDR3 is CASSPGTGILAKNIQYF. The CDR3 nucleotides read TGTGCCAGCAGTCCCGGGACAGGGATTCTAGCCAAAAACATTCAGTACTTC.

The rearrangement uses TRBV7-3 and TRBJ2-3; D gene unclear. The CDR3 is 14 amino acids. The V end lost 2 bases, the J end lost 0 bases, and 6 bases lay between the germline ends. The germline gives CDR1 SGHTA, CDR2 FQGTGA. CDR3 nucleotides: TGTGCCAGCAGCTTAGTCGGGAGCACAGATACGCAGTATTTT. It yields the protein CASSLVGSTDTQYF.

V is TRBV7-2 and J is TRBJ2-1; TRBD1 matches at 7 bases. The CDR3 totals 13 residues. The ends lost 5 bases at V and 9 bases at J; junction bases unmatched: 7. Germline V lookup: CDR1 SGHTA, CDR2 FQGNSA. CDR3 nucleotides: TGTGCCAGCAGCCCAACAGGGGTGGGTGAGCAGTTCTTC. Translating it yields CASSPTGVGEQFF.

The chain combines TRBV27 with TRBJ2-5; 7 nucleotides agree with TRBD1. The CDR3 consists of 17 residues. Unmatched junction bases numbered 19, after V lost 8 bases and J lost 4 bases. Germline V gives CDR1 MNHEY, CDR2 SMNVEV (reference sequence). CDR3 sequence: CASPPGTRGRDRETQYF. The DNA for the CDR3 is TGTGCCAGCCCCCCAGGTACAAGGGGTAGGGACAGAGAGACCCAGTACTTC.

This chain links TRBV19 with TRBJ2-1, with D possibly being TRBD2 (5 bases). Germline V CDR1 and CDR2: LNHDA, SQIVND (reference sequence). This CDR3 comprises 15 residues. Trimming removed 5 bases at V and 1 base at J, with 12 bases between. The CDR3 is CASSSRRTSYNEQFF. The DNA of the CDR3 is TGTGCCAGTAGTTCTCGACGGACTTCCTACAATGAGCAGTTCTTC.

This sequence joins TRBV19 and TRBJ2-5, with D maybe TRBD2 (6 bases). CDR3 length: 15 residues. Germline CDR1 is LNHDA and CDR2 is SQIVND (reference sequence). Deletions cut 3 bases from V and 4 bases from J, with 15 bases between. The CDR3 reads CASSILEGRAETQYF. The CDR3, as DNA: TGTGCCAGTAGTATCCTGGAGGGCCGGGCAGAGACCCAGTACTTC.

The rearrangement uses TRBV7-4 and TRBJ1-6; 8 bases are shared with TRBD1. The length of the CDR3 is 19 residues. Trimming took 0 bases from V and 2 from J; bases not matched to a gene: 9. Germline assignment: CDR1 SGHVT and CDR2 SQSDAQ. The CDR3 sequence: CASSLAQDREPPYNSPLHF. CDR3 bases: TGTGCCAGCAGCTTAGCTCAGGACAGGGAACCTCCCTATAATTCACCCCTCCACTTT.

This rearrangement joins TRBV7-2 to TRBJ2-7; D gene unclear. CDR1 and CDR2 (germline): SGHTA, FQGNSA. V was cut by 3 bases and J by 3 bases, with 6 bases left in between. This CDR3 spans 12 amino acids. The CDR3 DNA follows: TGTGCCAGCAGCTTCTTACTCTACGAGCAGTACTTC. It translates to CASSFLLYEQYF. The full variable domain, its missing parts supplied by reference TRBV7-2 and TRBJ2-7, is GAGVSQSPSNKVTEKGKDVELRCDPISGHTALYWYRQSLGQGLEFLIYFQGNSAPDKSGLPSDRFSAERTGGSVSTLTIQRTQQEDSAVYLCASSFLLYEQYFGPGTRLTVT.

The gene calls are TRBV7-2 and TRBJ2-1, with 8 bases that match TRBD2. Trimming removed 5 bases from V and 5 bases from J; junction bases left unmatched: 8. The CDR3 sequence is 15 residues long. The germline gives CDR1 SGHTA, CDR2 FQGNSA. The CDR3 DNA follows: TGTGCCAGCAGCCCTCCGGGGGGGCCTAACAATGAGCAGTTCTTC. Protein sequence: CASSPPGGPNNEQFF. The whole variable domain, filled in from reference TRBV7-2 and TRBJ2-1, reads GAGVSQSPSNKVTEKGKDVELRCDPISGHTALYWYRQSLGQGLEFLIYFQGNSAPDKSGLPSDRFSAERTGGSVSTLTIQRTQQEDSAVYLCASSPPGGPNNEQFFGPGTRLTVL.

CDR3 loop: CASSRQDILNYGYTF. CDR3 DNA sequence: TGTGCCAGCAGCCGTCAGGACATTTTAAACTATGGCTACACCTTC. The chain employs TRBV28 and TRBJ1-2; TRBD1 is a possible D gene (5 bases). The CDR3 consists of 15 residues. Trimming stripped 6 bases from V and 2 bases from J, with 16 bases between. Per germline, CDR1 MDHEN and CDR2 SYDVKM.

This chain connects TRBV12-3 or TRBV12-4 to TRBJ1-3; 8 nucleotides agree with TRBD1. The CDR3 is 13 amino acids. The J segment lost 7 bases and the V segment lost 7 bases, leaving 6 bases of the junction unmatched. In DNA form, the CDR3 reads TGTGCCAGCATCTATCAGGGGGCCAACACCATATATTTT. It yields the protein CASIYQGANTIYF.

The rearrangement uses TRBV28 and TRBJ1-5; the match to TRBD1 covers 7 bases. The CDR3 consists of 13 residues. Looked up from germline, CDR1 is MDHEN and CDR2 is SYDVKM. V shed 6 bases, J shed 3 bases, and the junction held 2 bases outside the gene matches. The CDR3 DNA sequence: TGTGCCAGCAGACAGGGGCTCAATCAGCCCCAGCATTTT. Its translation is CASRQGLNQPQHF. The full variable domain, rest sourced from reference TRBV28 and TRBJ1-5, is DVKVTQSSRYLVKRTGEKVFLECVQDMDHENMFWYRQDPGLGLRLIYFSYDVKMKEKGDIPEGYSVSREKKERFSLILESASTNQTSMYLCASRQGLNQPQHFGDGTRLSIL.

V usage is TRBV18 and J usage is TRBJ1-3; 7 bases agree with TRBD1. The CDR3 is 16 residues long. The V and J ends lost 5 bases and 2 bases, in that order; junction bases with no gene match: 9. Germline CDR1 KGHSH, CDR2 LQKENI. For the CDR3, the DNA is TGTGCCAGCTCAGTCGGGGACAGATTAACTGGAAACACCATATATTTT. It codes for CASSVGDRLTGNTIYF.

This clone was observed once. The genes are TRBV5-1 and TRBJ2-1; D is possibly TRBD1 (5 bases). V dropped 4 bases and J dropped 2 bases, with 13 bases sitting between them. CDR3 length: 15 residues. The germline gives CDR1 SGHRS, CDR2 YFSETQ. The CDR3 nucleotides are TGCGCCAGCAGCCCCGACAGTTTAGCCTACAATGAGCAGTTCTTC. As protein: CASSPDSLAYNEQFF. Drawing the rest from reference TRBV5-1 and TRBJ2-1, the complete variable domain is KAGVTQTPRYLIKTRGQQVTLSCSPISGHRSVSWYQQTPGQGLQFLFEYFSETQRNKGNFPGRFSGRQFSNSRSEMNVSTLELGDSALYLCASSPDSLAYNEQFFGPGTRLTVL.

The rearrangement links TRBV28 to TRBJ2-5; 10 nucleotides agree with TRBD1. The end of the DNA is better explained by TRBJ2-7, so the J call may be wrong. The V gene's germline CDR1 is MDHEN and CDR2 SYDVKM. There are 14 residues in the CDR3. Here the CDR3 DNA reads TGTGCCAGCAGTTCCGGGACAGGGGACCACGAGCAGTACTTC. Amino acid sequence: CASSSGTGDHEQYF.

The chain joins TRBV5-4 to TRBJ2-7; TRBD1 agrees at 8 bases. Germline CDR1 reads SGHNT; CDR2 reads YYREEE (reference sequence). The CDR3 covers 14 residues. The V segment lost 4 bases and the J segment 0 bases; nucleotides outside the gene matches: 3. In DNA, the CDR3 is TGTGCCAGCAGCCGTGACAGGGGCTCCTACGAGCAGTACTTC. As protein: CASSRDRGSYEQYF.

The genes are TRBV6-6 and TRBJ2-7; 10 bases are a match to TRBD2. Germline trimming cut 5 bases from V and 0 bases from J; bases unmatched to any gene: 7. CDR1 MNHNY and CDR2 SVGAGI come from the germline V gene (reference sequence). The CDR3 has 16 amino acids. CDR3 region: CASSPAASGSSYEQYF. In DNA, the CDR3 is TGTGCCAGCAGTCCGGCCGCTAGCGGGAGCTCCTACGAGCAGTACTTC.

The chain links TRBV7-3 to TRBJ1-1, with D possibly TRBD1 on 5 matching bases. In germline, CDR1 is SGHTA, CDR2 FQGTGA. CDR3 length: 15 amino acids. Trimming removed 5 bases from V and 2 bases from J, with 15 bases in between. CDR3 residues: CASSPGTPENTEAFF. The CDR3 nucleotides read TGTGCCAGCAGCCCCGGGACTCCGGAAAACACTGAAGCTTTCTTT.

V usage is TRBV27 and J usage is TRBJ2-1; TRBD2 is a possible D gene (6 bases). This CDR3 is built from 14 residues. Germline V gene lookup returns CDR1 MNHEY and CDR2 SMNVEV (reference sequence). With 3 bases removed from V and 5 bases from J, the gap between germline ends came to 11 bases. The CDR3 spells CASSFRGWNNEQFF. In DNA form, the CDR3 reads TGTGCCAGCAGTTTCCGGGGGTGGAACAATGAGCAGTTCTTC.

The chain employs TRBV11-2 and TRBJ2-3; TRBD2 matches at 8 bases. The V segment lost 5 bases and the J segment 3 bases; nucleotides outside the gene matches: 7. Germline CDR1 and CDR2: SGHAT and FQNNGV. CDR3 length: 15 amino acids. CDR3 residues: CASSPAAGGTDTQYF. As DNA, the CDR3 is TGTGCCAGCAGCCCGGCGGCGGGGGGTACAGATACGCAGTATTTT.

CDR3 loop: CATKGIGTRNTEAFF. The CDR3 DNA follows: TGTGCTACCAAGGGGATTGGCACTCGGAACACTGAAGCTTTCTTT. The chain is built from TRBV4-2 and TRBJ1-1; tentatively, D is TRBD1 (5 bases). From germline, CDR1 is LGHNA and CDR2 YNFKEQ. The CDR3 covers 15 residues.

The CDR3 region is CASSPRVTDSFSGNTIYF. The CDR3 region has the DNA TGCGCCAGCAGCCCACGAGTAACGGACAGTTTCTCTGGAAACACCATATATTTT. The V and J genes are TRBV4-3 and TRBJ1-3, with D perhaps TRBD1 (6 bases). CDR3 length: 18 residues. Trimming left V 4 bases short and J 0 bases short, with 19 bases between. The germline V gene encodes CDR1 LGHNA and CDR2 YSLEER.

The chain couples TRBV12-3 or TRBV12-4 to TRBJ2-7; TRBD2 agrees at 12 bases. The V segment lost 0 bases and the J segment 11 bases; nucleotides outside the gene matches: 2. The CDR3 totals 13 residues. For the CDR3, the DNA is TGTGCCAGCAGTTTAGCCGGACTAGCGGGGAAGTACTTC. Protein product: CASSLAGLAGKYF.

This clone was recorded a few times. The CDR3, as DNA: TGCGCCAGCAGCCAAGTTGTGGGGGGGACCCAGTACTTC. Translation: CASSQVVGGTQYF. The rearrangement links TRBV4-1 to TRBJ2-5; weak D call: TRBD2 (6 bases). The germline gives CDR1 MGHRA, CDR2 YSYEKL. This CDR3 has 13 residues. With 1 base removed from V and 7 bases from J, the gap between germline ends came to 10 bases.

The CDR3 here is CASSLTGGGRETQYF. The DNA of the CDR3 is TGTGCCAGCAGCCTGACAGGGGGCGGAAGGGAGACCCAGTACTTC. The chain carries TRBV11-3 and TRBJ2-5, with 10 bases identical to TRBD1. With V trimmed by 5 bases and J by 5 bases, 8 bases remained unmatched. The CDR3 runs to 15 residues. CDR1 is SGHNT, CDR2 YENEEA, per germline.

The chain combines TRBV5-1 with TRBJ2-1; 12 bases are a match to TRBD1. This CDR3 contains 15 residues. Germline values: CDR1 SGHRS, CDR2 YFSETQ. V shed 4 bases, J shed 9 bases, and the junction held 8 bases outside the gene matches. The CDR3 spells CASSPRDRGQGEQFF. The CDR3, as DNA: TGCGCCAGCAGCCCCCGGGACAGGGGGCAAGGTGAGCAGTTCTTC. Full variable domain (rest looked up from reference TRBV5-1 and TRBJ2-1): KAGVTQTPRYLIKTRGQQVTLSCSPISGHRSVSWYQQTPGQGLQFLFEYFSETQRNKGNFPGRFSGRQFSNSRSEMNVSTLELGDSALYLCASSPRDRGQGEQFFGPGTRLTVL.

This rearrangement joins TRBV2 to TRBJ1-1, with D unclear. The CDR3 runs to 11 residues. Trimming cost V 8 bases and J 1 base, with 5 bases left between them. Germline values: CDR1 SNHLY, CDR2 FYNNEI. The CDR3 protein is CASSSNTEAFF. The CDR3 nucleotides are TGTGCCAGCTCTTCGAACACTGAAGCTTTCTTT.